This passage covers 13 T cell receptor beta chains from one sample sequenced in a study of OX40 agonist ivuxolimab in advanced cancers. Assay: immunoSEQ multiplex PCR; the TCRdb copy retains only in-frame clones and omits some. The sample carries some 71,000 clones, roughly 80% recorded once. The source was CD4+ or CD8+ T cells sorted from blood, collected in a trial of the OX40 agonist ivuxolimab. The receptors shown here come from an adult with an advanced solid tumor such as melanoma, head and neck, liver or kidney cancer.

The chain carries TRBV29-1 and TRBJ2-7; tentatively, D is TRBD2 (7 bases). The CDR3 covers 13 residues. Germline CDR1 and CDR2: SQVTM and ANQGSEA. Trimming stripped 3 bases from V and 4 bases from J, with 13 bases between. CDR3 sequence (DNA): TGCAGCGTTGATCTCGGGGGGCAGTACGAGCAGTACTTC. Protein product: CSVDLGGQYEQYF.

The J gene is TRBJ2-2, the V gene TRBV6-6; D gene ambiguous. Germline loops: CDR1 MNHNY, CDR2 SVGAGI (reference sequence). Trimming left V 3 bases short and J 3 bases short, with 5 bases between. This CDR3 contains 13 residues. The CDR3 is CASSYRHTGELFF. The CDR3 coding sequence is TGTGCCAGCAGTTATAGGCACACCGGGGAGCTGTTTTTT.

The chain employs TRBV19 and TRBJ2-2; D is undetermined. Germline values: CDR1 LNHDA, CDR2 SQIVND (reference sequence). V lost 4 bases to trimming and J lost 6 bases, with 9 bases between them. The CDR3 spans 13 residues. CDR3 amino acids: CASSSPLAGELFF. CDR3 nucleotides: TGTGCCAGTAGTAGCCCCCTAGCCGGGGAGCTGTTTTTT.

The gene calls are TRBV4-3 and TRBJ1-4, with D unresolved. V dropped 0 bases and J dropped 2 bases, with 10 bases sitting between them. Germline loops: CDR1 LGHNA, CDR2 YSLEER. This CDR3 is built from 16 residues. This chain's CDR3 is CASSQEWWGTNEKLFF. The DNA for the CDR3 is TGCGCCAGCAGCCAAGAATGGTGGGGTACTAATGAAAAACTGTTTTTT.

With respect to this clone: Other nucleotide sequences from this sample produce the same CDR3. The chain employs TRBV20-1 and TRBJ1-2; the D is unclear. This CDR3 is 9 amino acids long. Trimming took 2 bases from V and 8 from J, leaving 3 bases between them. Germline V gene lookup returns CDR1 DFQATT and CDR2 SNEGSKA (reference sequence). CDR3: CSARPGYTF. The CDR3 region has the DNA TGCAGTGCTAGACCGGGCTACACCTTC.

The rearrangement joins TRBV28 to TRBJ1-5; TRBD1 might be the D (5 bases). Germline CDR1 is MDHEN and CDR2 is SYDVKM. The germline V and J ends were trimmed by 3 bases and 4 bases, with 16 bases remaining between them. The CDR3 has 16 residues. Here the CDR3 reads CASSLGMSGENQPQHF. The CDR3 coding sequence is TGTGCCAGCAGTTTGGGTATGTCGGGGGAGAATCAGCCCCAGCATTTT.

The CDR3 is CASSLAGAYNSPLHF. The CDR3 DNA follows: TGTGCCAGCAGCTTGGCGGGGGCCTATAATTCACCCCTCCACTTT. V and J are TRBV11-3 and TRBJ1-6; TRBD1 might be the D (5 bases). This CDR3 spans 15 amino acids. V lost 3 bases and J lost 2, with 8 bases in between. Looked up from germline, CDR1 is SGHNT and CDR2 is YENEEA.

The chain has TRBV15 and TRBJ2-7; D could derive from TRBD1 or TRBD2 (5 bases each). CDR3 length: 15 amino acids. In germline, CDR1 is LNHNV, CDR2 YYDKDF (reference sequence). V lost 1 base and J lost 0, with 10 bases in between. The CDR3, as DNA: TGTGCCACCAGCAGAGGCCACGGGACCTCCTACGAGCAGTACTTC. This translates into CATSRGHGTSYEQYF.

This chain connects TRBV5-1 to TRBJ2-2; D not resolved. Germline values: CDR1 SGHRS, CDR2 YFSETQ. The CDR3 has 15 amino acids. Trimming took 1 base from V and 2 from J, leaving 9 bases between them. CDR3 in amino acids: CASSLSVANTGELFF. DNA for the CDR3: TGCGCCAGCAGCTTGTCAGTCGCAAACACCGGGGAGCTGTTTTTT.

V is TRBV5-1 and J is TRBJ1-5; TRBD1 aligns across 7 bases. The V segment lost 4 bases and the J segment 3 bases; nucleotides outside the gene matches: 4. Germline lookup yields CDR1 SGHRS and CDR2 YFSETQ. The CDR3 length is 14 residues. CDR3 protein: CASSPTGPNQPQHF. The CDR3 DNA reads TGCGCCAGCAGCCCGACAGGGCCCAATCAGCCCCAGCATTTT.

This clone qualifies as medium-sized. The chain is built from TRBV9 and TRBJ2-2; 7 bases match TRBD2. V dropped 1 base and J dropped 0; count of bases not matched to a gene: 6. The length of the CDR3 is 17 residues. In germline, CDR1 is SGDLS, CDR2 YYNGEE. CDR3 nucleotides: TGTGCCAGCAGCGTAAGACGGGGGGACGCGAACACCGGGGAGCTGTTTTTT. It is translated as CASSVRRGDANTGELFF.

The V and J genes are TRBV6-6 and TRBJ1-5; 8 bases map to TRBD1. After removal of 6 bases from V and 6 bases from J, the junction contained 7 bases not matched to a gene. This CDR3 is built from 14 residues. Looked up from germline, CDR1 is MNHNY and CDR2 is SVGAGI (reference sequence). The CDR3 DNA is TGTGCCAGCAGAACGGACAGGGCGGTTCAGCCCCAGCATTTT. This sequence encodes CASRTDRAVQPQHF.

This clone was counted a few times. The rearrangement uses TRBV7-3 and TRBJ2-7; D possibly matches TRBD1 or TRBD2 (7 bases each). V shed 5 bases and J shed 3 bases, with 17 bases lying between them. The germline gives CDR1 SGHTA, CDR2 FQGTGA. This CDR3 region has 15 residues. The CDR3 region has the DNA TGTGCCAGCAGCACCCAGGGGGGGTTCGGCTACGAGCAGTACTTC. Protein product: CASSTQGGFGYEQYF.